This TCR beta chain was obtained from a study of T cells of healthy individuals. The CDR3 has 14 residues. Germline loops: CDR1 MNHNY, CDR2 SVGAGI (reference sequence). V lost 2 bases and J 1 base, leaving 8 bases between the germline ends. TCRdb fed the 5' RACE reads into MiXCR, producing one record per CDR3 protein. Of about 100,000 distinct CDR3 sequences detected, 17% appear once; the ten largest clones hold over 5%. The TCR comes from a human donor in good health. The V and J genes are TRBV6-6 and TRBJ1-1; perhaps TRBD1 as D (5 bases). CDR3: CASSYGAGNTEAFF. The CDR3 bases are TGTGCCAGCAGTTACGGGGCGGGGAACACTGAAGCTTTCTTT.